This TCR beta chain was sequenced for a study of T cells after yellow fever vaccination. Trimming pared 0 bases from V and 4 bases from J, leaving 15 bases between. The CDR3 has 15 amino acids. Looked up from germline, CDR1 is DFQATT and CDR2 is SNEGSKA (reference sequence). This clonotype was seen ten or more times. MiXCR was run by TCRdb on the 5' RACE reads, yielding one entry per CDR3 protein. The table has 100,000 to 150,000 distinct CDR3 sequences, about 7% seen once. The sample in question was CD4+ T cells sorted from PBMCs, obtained 10 days after the first yellow fever vaccination. This receptor was taken from a young man who received the YFV17D yellow fever vaccine. The rearrangement uses TRBV20-1 and TRBJ1-2; no clear D. The CDR3 reads CSARDILTGRYGYTF. CDR3 bases: TGCAGTGCTAGAGATATACTGACCGGACGCTATGGCTACACCTTC.